Following are 7 T cell receptor beta chains from one sample sequenced in a study of blood T cells in healthy people across ages. A second roughly 7 to 12 cycle PCR used barcoded and J-beta primers. TCRdb analysed the 5' RACE reads with MiXCR anew, one entry per CDR3 protein. The repertoire holds roughly 800,000 distinct CDR3 sequences, roughly 24% seen once, with about 3% in the top ten. These same data were also listed under a study on T cells of mothers and their children.

The source material was blood. These receptors were obtained from a boy younger than 18 in good health.

This clonotype has more than one count but fewer than ten. The gene calls are TRBV29-1 and TRBJ2-1, with 7 bases lining up with TRBD1. Germline CDR1 and CDR2: SQVTM and ANQGSEA. Unmatched junction bases numbered 6, after V lost 4 bases and J lost 9 bases. CDR3 size: 12 residues. CDR3 nucleotide sequence: TGCAGCGTTGTCACAGGGGTGAGTGAGCAGTTCTTC. This codes for CSVVTGVSEQFF.

This chain connects TRBV7-9 to TRBJ2-5; D may be TRBD1 (8 bases). Germline CDR1 reads SEHNR; CDR2 reads FQNEAQ (reference sequence). Trimming left V 5 bases short and J 3 bases short, with 16 bases between. CDR3 length: 15 residues. The DNA for the CDR3 is TGTGCCAGCAGCCATTGGACAGGGAGGGAAGAGACCCAGTACTTC. This translates into CASSHWTGREETQYF.

This clonotype was counted between two and nine times. The chain combines TRBV27 with TRBJ2-3, with a possible D match to TRBD1 (5 bases). V lost 8 bases, J lost 0 bases, and 15 bases lay in between. CDR3 length: 15 residues. From germline, CDR1 is MNHEY and CDR2 SMNVEV (reference sequence). DNA of the CDR3: TGTGCCAGCTCTCGATCCAGGGCGAGCACAGATACGCAGTATTTT. The encoded protein is CASSRSRASTDTQYF.

There are a few counts of this clonotype. The chain has TRBV27 and TRBJ1-2; D is unresolved. The CDR3 consists of 13 residues. The germline V gene encodes CDR1 MNHEY and CDR2 SMNVEV (reference sequence). V dropped 3 bases and J dropped 8 bases, with 13 bases sitting between them. The CDR3 region is CASSLGTLGGYTF. The CDR3 nucleotides are TGTGCCAGCAGTTTGGGCACCCTTGGCGGCTACACCTTC.

The V gene is TRBV7-3, the J gene TRBJ2-5; 8 positions agree with TRBD2. The J call may be wrong; the DNA end is better matched by TRBJ2-1. Per the germline V gene, CDR1 is SGHTA and CDR2 is FQGTGA. The CDR3 length is 16 residues. CDR3 region: CASSLGYRGGVNEQFF. The CDR3 bases are TGTGCCAGCAGCTTAGGGTATCGGGGGGGCGTCAATGAGCAGTTCTTC.

The J gene is TRBJ2-1, the V gene TRBV7-9; a possible D gene is TRBD1 (6 bases). CDR1 SEHNR and CDR2 FQNEAQ come from the germline V gene (reference sequence). The CDR3 runs to 15 residues. V dropped 7 bases and J dropped 2 bases, with 15 bases sitting between them. Written as DNA, the CDR3 is TGTGCCAGCATCGGGTGGACAGCTACCTACAATGAGCAGTTCTTC. It yields the protein CASIGWTATYNEQFF.

This clonotype came up a few times. The chain couples TRBV4-1 to TRBJ2-1; D might be TRBD1 or TRBD2, each matching 6 bases. V was shortened by 1 base and J by 8 bases, with 18 bases between the two germline ends. This CDR3 is built from 16 residues. Per the germline V gene, CDR1 is MGHRA and CDR2 is YSYEKL. CDR3 bases: TGCGCCAGCAGCCAAGGGGGGGCAGCCTCGAGGGATGAGCAGTTCTTC. Protein product: CASSQGGAASRDEQFF.